The next 10 T cell receptor beta chains were all read from a single sample in a study of cytomegalovirus exposure and HLA in healthy donors. PCR employed 60 Vbeta and 13 Jbeta primers. Clones were sequenced by immunoSEQ multiplex PCR, and TCRdb holds only the in-frame ones, with some missing. In the table there are around 100,000 clones, 70% of which are singletons. The sequenced material came from PBMCs. Source of these receptors: a man aged 25 to 45 in good health and CMV-seropositive.

This clone was seen only a few times. The CDR3 coding sequence is TGTGCCACCAGCAGAGAAGCGGGGCAGGATGAAAAACTGTTTTTT. Its translation is CATSREAGQDEKLFF. The genes are TRBV15 and TRBJ1-4; possible D gene TRBD1, 5 bases. Deletions cut 0 bases from V and 6 bases from J, with 11 bases between. CDR1 and CDR2 (germline): LNHNV, YYDKDF (reference sequence). The CDR3 is 15 residues long.

This chain connects TRBV11-3 to TRBJ1-4; D unresolved. Trimming left V 1 base short and J 0 bases short, with 6 bases between. CDR1 is SGHNT and CDR2 is YENEEA in the germline V gene. This CDR3 spans 15 amino acids. In nucleotides, the CDR3 is TGTGCCAGCAGCTTAGGTTTCTCAACTAATGAAAAACTGTTTTTT. It encodes CASSLGFSTNEKLFF.

The table lists this clone with a few counts. DNA of the CDR3: TGTGCCAGCAGTCGCTCCGGGACAGAACAAGAGACCCAGTACTTC. Translation: CASSRSGTEQETQYF. The chain joins TRBV6-6 to TRBJ2-5, with 7 bases aligning to TRBD1. J lost 2 bases, V lost 5 bases, and 8 bases had no gene match. CDR1 is MNHNY, CDR2 SVGAGI, per germline (reference sequence). This CDR3 has 15 amino acids.

This chain connects TRBV18 to TRBJ1-1, with 8 bases aligning to TRBD1. Germline CDR1 KGHSH, CDR2 LQKENI. With 2 bases clipped from V and 2 bases from J, the junction kept 7 bases outside the gene matches. The CDR3 runs 16 residues. CDR3: CASSPVTGAPNTEAFF. CDR3 bases: TGTGCCAGCTCACCAGTGACAGGGGCCCCTAACACTGAAGCTTTCTTT. The variable domain in full, with the rest retrieved from reference TRBV18 and TRBJ1-1, is NAGVMQNPRHLVRRRGQEARLRCSPMKGHSHVYWYRQLPEEGLKFMVYLQKENIIDESGMPKERFSAEFPKEGPSILRIQQVVRGDSAAYFCASSPVTGAPNTEAFFGQGTRLTVV.

This clone has more than one count but fewer than ten. The rearrangement links TRBV6-5 to TRBJ1-1; D is possibly TRBD1 (5 bases). The CDR3 has 15 residues. The germline V gene encodes CDR1 MNHEY and CDR2 SVGAGI. V was clipped by 0 bases and J by 4 bases, with 12 bases between them. The CDR3 DNA follows: TGTGCCAGCAGTTACTCAAGGGGATGGGGCACTGAAGCTTTCTTT. The encoded protein is CASSYSRGWGTEAFF.

V gene TRBV11-3 combines with J gene TRBJ1-2, with TRBD1 identical over 7 bases. The germline CDR1 and CDR2 sequences are SGHNT and YENEEA. The V segment lost 0 bases and the J segment 3 bases; nucleotides outside the gene matches: 4. The CDR3 totals 15 residues. The DNA of the CDR3 is TGTGCCAGCAGCTTAGACCGCGGACAGGACTATGGCTACACCTTC. This translates into CASSLDRGQDYGYTF.

This chain connects TRBV5-1 to TRBJ2-2; 13 nucleotides match TRBD2. Unmatched junction bases numbered 4, after V lost 5 bases and J lost 0 bases. CDR3 length: 17 amino acids. Germline V gene data show CDR1 as SGHRS and CDR2 as YFSETQ. The CDR3 coding sequence is TGCGCCAGCAGTTACGGGACTAGCGGGGCGAACACCGGGGAGCTGTTTTTT. Its translation: CASSYGTSGANTGELFF.

This chain uses TRBV28 with TRBJ2-5; tentative D call: TRBD1 (6 bases). Trimming pared 6 bases from V and 1 base from J, leaving 15 bases between. The CDR3 covers 15 residues. Germline CDR1 reads MDHEN; CDR2 reads SYDVKM. The CDR3: CASSVSTGSQETQYF. The DNA for the CDR3 is TGTGCCAGCAGCGTTTCGACAGGAAGCCAAGAGACCCAGTACTTC. Supplemented by reference TRBV28 and TRBJ2-5, the full variable domain reads DVKVTQSSRYLVKRTGEKVFLECVQDMDHENMFWYRQDPGLGLRLIYFSYDVKMKEKGDIPEGYSVSREKKERFSLILESASTNQTSMYLCASSVSTGSQETQYFGPGTRLLVL.

J is TRBJ2-1 and V is TRBV7-3; the match to TRBD2 covers 12 bases. With V trimmed by 3 bases and J by 10 bases, 7 bases remained unmatched. The CDR3 consists of 15 residues. Germline V lookup: CDR1 SGHTA, CDR2 FQGTGA. The CDR3 loop is CASSFGLAGQQEQFF. CDR3 nucleotide sequence: TGTGCCAGCAGCTTCGGACTAGCGGGGCAGCAGGAGCAGTTCTTC.

V usage is TRBV29-1 and J usage is TRBJ1-1; D is possibly TRBD1 (5 bases). The CDR3 has 14 residues. The V gene's germline CDR1 is SQVTM and CDR2 ANQGSEA. The V and J ends lost 6 bases and 0 bases respectively, with 14 bases between them. As DNA, the CDR3 is TGCAGCGTCCAACGACAGATAATGAACACTGAAGCTTTCTTT. Translating it yields CSVQRQIMNTEAFF.